The clone carrying this TCR beta chain was counted once. Here immunoSEQ multiplex PCR was the method, and the copy in TCRdb shows in-frame clones only, minus some. The table has some 310,000 clones, roughly nine tenths seen once. The record originates from a study of blood T cell repertoires in COVID-19. Study in general: The United States, Italy and Spain were the sources of the acute and convalescent COVID-19 samples.

Seattle patients were enrolled during active infection and followed longitudinally. Losses at the gene ends were 0 bases for V and 8 bases for J; bases not matched to a gene: 10. This CDR3 region has 16 residues. Per the germline V gene, CDR1 is SGHRS and CDR2 is YFSETQ. V usage is TRBV5-1 and J usage is TRBJ2-1; TRBD2 agrees at 8 bases. This receptor was identified in a woman in her 30s with COVID-19, enrolled during active disease. The sequencing sample was made of peripheral blood. DNA for the CDR3: TGCGCCAGCAGCTTGGGACTAGCGACGCAAATGGATGAGCAGTTCTTC. Translation: CASSLGLATQMDEQFF.